A selection of T cell receptor beta chains follows, all from one sample in a study of OX40 agonist ivuxolimab in advanced cancers. This table comes from immunoSEQ multiplex PCR, and its TCRdb copy is limited to in-frame clones, with some not included. Of 52,000 or so clones in the sample, approximately 87% are singletons; the top ten hold 3.1%. The sequenced sample was CD4+ or CD8+ T cells sorted from blood, obtained in a trial of the OX40 agonist ivuxolimab. These TCRs come from an adult with an advanced solid tumor such as melanoma, head and neck, liver or kidney cancer. Each CDR3 is given with its conserved first and last residue. Fields, in order: D gene, J gene, V gene, clone size, CDR3 protein, CDR3 DNA. The D gene is left open where the match is weak. Not every row has a clone size; where given, it reads once, few, many or a size class.

TRBD1 TRBJ2-7 TRBV28 . CASSINRGMAYEQYF TGTGCCAGCAGTATAAACAGGGGTATGGCCTACGAGCAGTACTTC
TRBD1 TRBJ1-3 TRBV18 once CASTGQAGNTIYF TGTGCCAGCACGGGACAGGCTGGAAACACCATATATTTT
. TRBJ1-5 TRBV30 . CAWATPNQPQHF TGTGCCTGGGCCACCCCGAATCAGCCCCAGCATTTT
. TRBJ1-5 TRBV2 . CASSEPNQPQHF TGTGCCAGCAGTGAACCTAATCAGCCCCAGCATTTT
TRBD2 TRBJ2-3 TRBV7-3 . CARLGPAGETDTQYF TGTGCCAGACTAGGGCCAGCGGGGGAGACAGATACGCAGTATTTT
. TRBJ1-6 TRBV19 . CASSIRGDPLHF TGTGCCAGTAGTATAAGGGGGGACCCCCTCCACTTT
. TRBJ1-1 TRBV19 . CASSPRGGNTEAFF TGTGCCAGTAGTCCCAGGGGAGGGAACACTGAAGCTTTCTTT
. TRBJ2-7 TRBV6-6 . CASSYGAGVGSYEQYF TGTGCCAGCAGTTACGGAGCAGGGGTTGGGTCCTACGAGCAGTACTTC
. TRBJ2-3 TRBV7-6 . CASRTGVVDTQYF TGTGCCAGCAGAACGGGGGTGGTAGATACGCAGTATTTT
. TRBJ1-3 TRBV29-1 . CSVEWNSGNTIYF TGCAGCGTTGAATGGAACTCTGGAAACACCATATATTTT
TRBD1 TRBJ1-4 TRBV6-5 few CASSFRDRDEKLFF TGTGCCAGCAGTTTCCGGGACAGGGACGAAAAACTGTTTTTT
. TRBJ1-3 TRBV18 few CASSPLTDSGNTIYF TGTGCCAGCTCACCCCTGACAGATTCTGGAAACACCATATATTTT
. TRBJ2-5 TRBV7-9 . CASSPLRETQYF TGTGCCAGCAGCCCCCTGAGAGAGACCCAGTACTTC
. TRBJ1-5 TRBV19 . CASTLWGTYSNQPQHF TGTGCCAGTACCCTATGGGGGACCTATAGCAATCAGCCCCAGCATTTT
TRBD2 TRBJ2-1 TRBV27 . CASRRTSGYNEQFF TGTGCCAGCAGAAGGACTAGCGGCTACAATGAGCAGTTCTTC
. TRBJ2-7 TRBV6-6 once CASSYGVRVHEQYF TGTGCCAGCAGTTACGGGGTCAGGGTGCACGAGCAGTACTTC
TRBD1 TRBJ2-5 TRBV11-3 once CASSLGGQGRETQYF TGTGCCAGCAGCTTAGGCGGACAGGGAAGGGAGACCCAGTACTTC
TRBD1 TRBJ2-5 TRBV4-2 . CASSLWDSHQETQYF TGTGCCAGCAGCCTGTGGGACAGCCATCAAGAGACCCAGTACTTC
TRBD1 TRBJ1-1 TRBV6-5 . CASSAWTGGTEAFF TGTGCCAGCAGTGCCTGGACAGGGGGCACTGAAGCTTTCTTT
. TRBJ2-1 TRBV28 many CASRLSPLSSYNEQFF TGTGCCAGCAGATTGAGCCCCTTGAGCTCCTACAATGAGCAGTTCTTC
. TRBJ2-3 TRBV2 . CASSEAVDTQYF TGTGCCAGCAGTGAAGCGGTAGATACGCAGTATTTT
. TRBJ1-1 TRBV2 . CASSYRVQNTEAFF TGTGCCAGCAGTTACAGGGTCCAGAACACTGAAGCTTTCTTT
. TRBJ1-1 TRBV18 . CASSLTEGLNTEAFF TGTGCCAGCTCACTCACTGAGGGGTTGAACACTGAAGCTTTCTTT
. TRBJ1-1 TRBV6-5 . CASPNKGIAEAFF TGTGCCAGCCCTAATAAGGGGATTGCTGAAGCTTTCTTT
. TRBJ1-6 TRBV4-3 . CASSQDSRSYNSPLHF TGCGCCAGCAGCCAGGACAGCCGCTCCTATAATTCACCCCTCCACTTT
. TRBJ2-1 TRBV9 . CASSVAWGVNEQFF TGTGCCAGCAGCGTAGCCTGGGGGGTCAATGAGCAGTTCTTC
TRBD1 TRBJ2-7 TRBV5-1 . CASSIQGAEEQYF TGCGCCAGCAGTATCCAGGGGGCTGAGGAGCAGTACTTC